These 32 T cell receptor beta chains share one sample of origin, sequenced in a study of cytomegalovirus exposure and HLA in healthy donors. PCR was performed using 60 Vbeta and 13 Jbeta primers. Sequencing was performed with immunoSEQ multiplex PCR; in TCRdb, only in-frame clones are kept and a portion is missing. Of 90,000 to 120,000 clones detected, 76% appear once; the ten largest clones hold approximately 5%. Sequencing was performed on PBMCs. The source of these receptors is a woman aged 18-29 years in good health and CMV-seropositive.

The CDR3: CSGGTGRDEQFF. DNA of the CDR3: TGCAGCGGGGGGACAGGGCGGGATGAGCAGTTCTTC. J is TRBJ2-1 and V is TRBV29-1; 9 positions match TRBD1. Germline lookup yields CDR1 SQVTM and CDR2 ANQGSEA. The CDR3 is made up of 12 amino acids. The V and J ends lost 7 bases and 8 bases, in that order; junction bases with no gene match: 6.

This chain connects TRBV5-6 to TRBJ1-4, with D possibly being TRBD1 (5 bases). The CDR3 totals 15 residues. In germline, CDR1 is SGHDT, CDR2 YYEEEE. V shed 4 bases and J shed 2 bases, with 12 bases lying between them. DNA of the CDR3: TGTGCCAGCAGCGGGCAGGGTGGGACTAATGAAAAACTGTTTTTT. It specifies CASSGQGGTNEKLFF.

This sequence joins TRBV6-5 and TRBJ1-3; D not certain. The ends were cut back, 8 bases at V and 0 bases at J, with 11 bases in the middle. Per the germline V gene, CDR1 is MNHEY and CDR2 is SVGAGI. This CDR3 spans 14 amino acids. Here the CDR3 reads CASSLRGSGNTIYF. CDR3 nucleotides: TGTGCCAGCTCGCTACGGGGCTCTGGAAACACCATATATTTT.

This clone was recorded once. The chain recombines TRBV6-6 with TRBJ1-2, with D possibly being TRBD1 (6 bases). The V end lost 5 bases, the J end lost 5 bases, and 18 bases lay between the germline ends. This CDR3 spans 15 amino acids. CDR1 is MNHNY and CDR2 is SVGAGI in the germline V gene (reference sequence). CDR3 sequence reads: CASSDPWGGRYGYTF. CDR3 in DNA: TGTGCCAGCAGTGACCCTTGGGGGGGCCGGTATGGCTACACCTTC.

Only a few counts were recorded for this clone. The rearrangement uses TRBV30 and TRBJ2-2; 8 bases fit TRBD2. This CDR3 spans 17 amino acids. V lost 5 bases, J lost 6 bases, and 17 bases stayed unmatched. Germline values: CDR1 GTSNPN, CDR2 SVGIG (reference sequence). The CDR3 sequence is CAWGDYSVGRAAGELFF. CDR3 DNA: TGTGCCTGGGGGGACTATAGCGTCGGGAGGGCGGCCGGGGAGCTGTTTTTT.

The chain is built from TRBV4-1 and TRBJ2-7; possibly TRBD1 for D (5 bases). The CDR3 runs 14 residues. Germline V CDR1 and CDR2: MGHRA, YSYEKL. Deletions cut 1 base from V and 6 bases from J, with 13 bases between. This CDR3 reads CASSQVEQGGEQYF. The CDR3 DNA sequence: TGCGCCAGCAGCCAAGTGGAGCAGGGCGGCGAGCAGTACTTC.

The CDR3 loop reads CSVEGRTGGSYGYTF. The CDR3 coding sequence is TGCAGCGTTGAAGGACGGACAGGGGGCTCCTATGGCTACACCTTC. This rearrangement joins TRBV29-1 to TRBJ1-2, with TRBD1 matching over 11 bases. The V gene's germline CDR1 is SQVTM and CDR2 ANQGSEA. CDR3 length equals 15 residues. Trimming took 1 base from V and 4 from J; bases not matched to a gene: 5.

The chain links TRBV19 to TRBJ2-1; D possibly corresponds to TRBD2 (5 bases). CDR3 size: 15 residues. Trimming left V 5 bases short and J 7 bases short, with 18 bases between. Per the germline V gene, CDR1 is LNHDA and CDR2 is SQIVND (reference sequence). CDR3 DNA sequence: TGTGCCAGTAGTGTGGACCCCACGGGAAGAAATGAGCAGTTCTTC. This encodes CASSVDPTGRNEQFF.

The chain combines TRBV18 with TRBJ2-5; D is perhaps TRBD2 (5 bases). This CDR3 is 11 amino acids long. V was shortened by 8 bases and J by 4 bases, with 8 bases between the two germline ends. The V gene's germline CDR1 is KGHSH and CDR2 LQKENI. For the CDR3, the DNA is TGTGCCAGCCACGGAGGAGAGACCCAGTACTTC. Its translation: CASHGGETQYF. The full variable domain, completed using reference TRBV18 and TRBJ2-5, is NAGVMQNPRHLVRRRGQEARLRCSPMKGHSHVYWYRQLPEEGLKFMVYLQKENIIDESGMPKERFSAEFPKEGPSILRIQQVVRGDSAAYFCASHGGETQYFGPGTRLLVL.

This clone appeared a single time. This chain links TRBV14 with TRBJ1-4, with a possible D match to TRBD1 (6 bases). Trimming left V 2 bases short and J 5 bases short, with 9 bases between. Germline V gene lookup returns CDR1 SGHDN and CDR2 FVKESK. The CDR3 is 14 amino acids. The CDR3 sequence is CASSQLGGNEKLFF. CDR3 coding DNA: TGTGCCAGCAGCCAATTAGGGGGAAATGAAAAACTGTTTTTT.

The V call is TRBV9, the J call TRBJ1-2, with TRBD1 identical over 8 bases. This CDR3 region has 13 residues. The junction had 1 base not matched to a gene; V was cut back by 0 bases and J by 6 bases. CDR1 and CDR2 from the germline V gene are SGDLS and YYNGEE. Here the CDR3 reads CASSVGTGNGYTF. The CDR3 region has the DNA TGTGCCAGCAGCGTAGGGACAGGGAATGGCTACACCTTC.

The chain has TRBV6-1 and TRBJ2-7; 7 bases fit TRBD1. The CDR3 spans 13 residues. V was clipped by 8 bases and J by 4 bases; unmatched bases: 8. Germline CDR1 is MNHNS and CDR2 is SASEGT. The CDR3: CASDNRGVYEQYF. DNA for the CDR3: TGTGCCAGCGACAACAGGGGAGTATACGAGCAGTACTTC.

In this sample, this clone turned up a few times. The chain combines TRBV5-1 with TRBJ1-6; TRBD1 matches 7 bases. CDR1 and CDR2 (germline): SGHRS, YFSETQ. Trimming at V came to 2 bases and at J to 8 bases, leaving 7 bases not matched to a gene. This CDR3 spans 15 amino acids. CDR3 DNA: TGCGCCAGCAGCTTAAGACAGGGTTCGGATTCACCCCTCCACTTT. Its translation is CASSLRQGSDSPLHF.

This chain links TRBV5-4 with TRBJ1-3; D is uncertain. Trimming removed 0 bases from V and 0 bases from J, with 7 bases in between. The CDR3 is made up of 15 amino acids. Germline-derived CDR1 and CDR2 are SGHNT and YYREEE (reference sequence). CDR3 protein: CASSLDRYSGNTIYF. The CDR3 DNA follows: TGTGCCAGCAGCTTGGACCGGTACTCTGGAAACACCATATATTTT.

The V call is TRBV6-1, the J call TRBJ2-3; D perhaps matches TRBD1 (6 bases). CDR1 is MNHNS, CDR2 SASEGT, per germline. The germline V and J ends were trimmed by 8 bases and 1 base, with 13 bases remaining between them. This CDR3 has 14 amino acids. Written as DNA, the CDR3 is TGTGCCAGCTCACCGGGACAACGCACAGATACGCAGTATTTT. Amino acid sequence: CASSPGQRTDTQYF.

As concerns this clone: One end of the junction fails to match germline, which may point to a read error. The V call is TRBV7-7, the J call TRBJ2-1, with 11 positions matching TRBD2. CDR3 length: 15 residues. Germline assignment: CDR1 SSHAT and CDR2 FNYEAQ (reference sequence). CDR3 region: CASSPLAGVYNEQFF. The CDR3 DNA reads as TGTGCTAGCAGCCCACTAGCGGGAGTTTACAATGAGCAGTTCTTC.

The V call is TRBV2, the J call TRBJ2-5; 9 bases line up with TRBD2. Germline lookup yields CDR1 SNHLY and CDR2 FYNNEI. The CDR3 runs to 15 residues. The junction had 12 bases not matched to a gene; V was cut back by 8 bases and J by 5 bases. In nucleotides, the CDR3 is TGTGCCAGCGGACTAGCGCGGAGTCTAGGGGAGACCCAGTACTTC. Amino acid sequence: CASGLARSLGETQYF.

J is TRBJ2-1 and V is TRBV28; tentative D call: TRBD2 (5 bases). V lost 5 bases and J 7 bases, leaving 18 bases between the germline ends. Germline V CDR1 and CDR2: MDHEN, SYDVKM. The CDR3 is 15 residues long. This chain's CDR3 is CASSPSNRAGNEQFF. Written as DNA, the CDR3 is TGTGCCAGCAGTCCCTCCAACCGCGCGGGTAATGAGCAGTTCTTC.

This clone turned up a few times. CDR3 sequence (DNA): TGTGCCAGCAGCCCGAGGGGGGGCAGGACTGAAGCTTTCTTT. It encodes CASSPRGGRTEAFF. J is TRBJ1-1 and V is TRBV7-8, with D possibly TRBD1 on 6 matching bases. The CDR3 consists of 14 residues. Germline V gene lookup returns CDR1 SGHVS and CDR2 FQNEAQ. The V gene lost 5 bases and the J gene lost 5 bases, with 15 bases spanning the gap. Combining the CDR3 with reference TRBV7-8 and TRBJ1-1 gives the whole variable domain GAGVSQSPRYKVAKRGQDVALRCDPISGHVSLFWYQQALGQGPEFLTYFQNEAQLDKSGLPSDRFFAERPEGSVSTLKIQRTQQEDSAVYLCASSPRGGRTEAFFGQGTRLTVV.

This clone occurred once. This chain uses TRBV4-1 with TRBJ2-7, with D maybe TRBD1 (6 bases). Trimming removed 1 base from V and 0 bases from J, with 13 bases in between. CDR1 is MGHRA, CDR2 YSYEKL, per germline. CDR3 length: 16 residues. The CDR3 here is CASSQVPGHSSYEQYF. CDR3 nucleotide sequence: TGCGCCAGCAGCCAAGTTCCGGGACACAGCTCCTACGAGCAGTACTTC.

This clone was picked up a small number of times. The chain recombines TRBV19 with TRBJ2-3, with D uncertain. CDR1 and CDR2 from the germline V gene are LNHDA and SQIVND (reference sequence). Trimming took off 1 base at V and 2 bases at J, with 4 bases between the two ends. The CDR3 sequence is 13 residues long. CDR3 region: CASSIAYTDTQYF. CDR3 coding DNA: TGTGCCAGTAGTATAGCGTACACAGATACGCAGTATTTT. Based on the CDR3 plus reference TRBV19 and TRBJ2-3, the full variable domain is DGGITQSPKYLFRKEGQNVTLSCEQNLNHDAMYWYRQDPGQGLRLIYYSQIVNDFQKGDIAEGYSVSREKKESFPLTVTSAQKNPTAFYLCASSIAYTDTQYFGPGTRLTVL.

The gene calls are TRBV15 and TRBJ1-4, with D perhaps TRBD1 (5 bases). This CDR3 contains 16 residues. Per the germline V gene, CDR1 is LNHNV and CDR2 is YYDKDF (reference sequence). The V and J ends lost 0 bases and 2 bases respectively, with 10 bases between them. This CDR3 reads CATSRDLTATNEKLFF. The DNA for the CDR3 is TGTGCCACCAGCAGAGACTTGACAGCGACTAATGAAAAACTGTTTTTT.

This clone was counted once. The chain employs TRBV6-6 and TRBJ2-5; 7 nucleotides align to TRBD1. The CDR3 is made up of 15 amino acids. Per germline, CDR1 MNHNY and CDR2 SVGAGI (reference sequence). Trimming removed 4 bases from V and 2 bases from J; junction bases left unmatched: 7. The CDR3 loop reads CASSFAGGLQETQYF. In DNA, the CDR3 is TGTGCCAGCAGTTTTGCAGGGGGTTTGCAAGAGACCCAGTACTTC.

The V and J genes are TRBV18 and TRBJ2-7; 13 bases match TRBD2. Trimming at V came to 3 bases and at J to 6 bases, leaving 5 bases not matched to a gene. Germline loops: CDR1 KGHSH, CDR2 LQKENI. The CDR3 is 15 residues long. The CDR3 sequence is CASSPPGLAGSEQYF. The CDR3 region has the DNA TGTGCCAGCTCACCGCCGGGACTAGCGGGAAGCGAGCAGTACTTC. The full variable domain, its missing parts supplied by reference TRBV18 and TRBJ2-7, is NAGVMQNPRHLVRRRGQEARLRCSPMKGHSHVYWYRQLPEEGLKFMVYLQKENIIDESGMPKERFSAEFPKEGPSILRIQQVVRGDSAAYFCASSPPGLAGSEQYFGPGTRLTVT.

This clone turned up a few times. The V call is TRBV10-3, the J call TRBJ1-3; 7 bases agree with TRBD1. There are 19 residues in the CDR3. Germline V CDR1 and CDR2: ENHRY, SYGVKD. V trimming: 4 bases; J trimming: 4 bases; junction bases outside the gene matches: 19. The CDR3, as DNA: TGTGCCATCAGTGTGCCCCCCCGGACAGGCCGGTTACGCGGAAACACCATATATTTT. This gives the protein CAISVPPRTGRLRGNTIYF.

The chain uses TRBV27 and TRBJ2-5; D gene uncertain. The V end lost 2 bases, the J end lost 1 base, and 11 bases lay between the germline ends. The CDR3 has 15 amino acids. CDR1 MNHEY and CDR2 SMNVEV come from the germline V gene (reference sequence). CDR3 coding DNA: TGTGCCAGCAGTTTAGCCCGAACCGGCCAAGAGACCCAGTACTTC. This gives the protein CASSLARTGQETQYF.

This clone was counted a few times. The chain uses TRBV7-8 and TRBJ2-7; 7 positions match TRBD1. From germline, CDR1 is SGHVS and CDR2 FQNEAQ. V lost 5 bases and J lost 4; bases outside the gene matches: 8. The CDR3 runs 14 residues. DNA of the CDR3: TGTGCCAGCAGCCTGATTGGACAGGAATACGAGCAGTACTTC. Residues: CASSLIGQEYEQYF.

This clone was picked up a small number of times. The chain carries TRBV10-1 and TRBJ1-1, with D possibly TRBD1 on 5 matching bases. The CDR3 has 12 amino acids. Looked up from germline, CDR1 is WNHNN and CDR2 is SYGVQD (reference sequence). V lost 4 bases to trimming and J lost 3 bases, with 6 bases between them. The CDR3 nucleotides read TGCGCCAGCAGTGCGGGGGACACTGAAGCTTTCTTT. Its protein product is CASSAGDTEAFF.

The gene calls are TRBV2 and TRBJ2-1; 8 bases match TRBD2. There are 16 residues in the CDR3. Germline loops: CDR1 SNHLY, CDR2 FYNNEI. J gave up 8 bases and V 6 bases, and 15 bases lay outside the gene matches. The CDR3 here is CASRATSGGTGDEQFF. The CDR3 DNA follows: TGTGCCAGCAGGGCTACTAGCGGAGGAACGGGGGATGAGCAGTTCTTC.

The V call is TRBV6-1, the J call TRBJ2-3, with TRBD2 matching over 8 bases. CDR1 is MNHNS, CDR2 SASEGT, per germline. CDR3 length equals 14 residues. V lost 7 bases and J lost 2; bases outside the gene matches: 5. CDR3 region: CASKRTSFTDTQYF. DNA for the CDR3: TGTGCCAGCAAGAGGACTAGCTTCACAGATACGCAGTATTTT.

This chain links TRBV6-6 with TRBJ2-3, with a tentative D call TRBD2 (6 bases). CDR1 and CDR2 from the germline V gene are MNHNY and SVGAGI (reference sequence). The CDR3 spans 15 residues. Between the trimmed V and J ends, which lost 8 bases and 2 bases, there was a span of 17 bases. Here the CDR3 DNA reads TGTGCCAGCGGTCAAGTTAGCGGCAACACAGATACGCAGTATTTT. Amino acid sequence: CASGQVSGNTDTQYF.

This clone has only a few counts. The J gene is TRBJ1-2, the V gene TRBV6-5; 7 positions agree with TRBD1. The germline gives CDR1 MNHEY, CDR2 SVGAGI. This CDR3 is 15 amino acids long. V dropped 6 bases and J dropped 4; count of bases not matched to a gene: 11. CDR3 nucleotide sequence: TGTGCCAGCAGGCCCGACAGGGCTCTAATCTATGGCTACACCTTC. It is translated as CASRPDRALIYGYTF.